This T cell receptor beta chain was recovered during a study of read filtering for tumor transcriptome and immune sequencing. Study in general: Patients were some 16 male and about 14 female, mean age around 66 years, range about 45 to 85. DNase treatment preceded whole-transcriptome library preparation. TCR-mapped reads were about 3.5 to 11 million with IR-seq versus about 75 to 1,400 with RNA-seq.

Sampling of bone marrow took place during active disease in every patient. This library used roughly 370 ng RNA and molecular barcoded adaptors spanning alpha/delta and beta/gamma chains. Via MiXCR, TCRdb re-called the reads, giving one row per CDR3 protein. This sample carries some 41,000 distinct CDR3 sequences, roughly 13% of them seen once, and the ten largest clones take approximately 31%. The CDR3 is made up of 15 amino acids. V dropped 0 bases and J dropped 2 bases, with 6 bases sitting between them. The germline V gene has CDR1 SGHRS and CDR2 YFSETQ. This chain joins TRBV5-1 and TRBJ2-6; possible D gene TRBD1, 6 bases. The clonotype originates from a donor at least 40 years old with multiple myeloma. Specimen: a population of CD138-negative cells sorted from bone marrow. The CDR3 sequence: CASSLEGAGANVLTF. The CDR3 bases are TGCGCCAGCAGCTTGGAGGGGGCTGGGGCCAACGTCCTGACTTTC.